The rows below give T cell receptor beta chains drawn from one sample of a study of shared clonotypes between healthy human individuals. Profiling relied on immunoSEQ multiplex PCR, and the TCRdb table lists in-frame clones only, not all of them. In the table there are over a million clones, roughly 98% of which are singletons. Sequencing was done on a sample of naive CD4+ T cells sorted from blood. The source of these receptors is a man aged 30-40 years in good health. CDR3s include the opening cysteine and the closing phenylalanine or tryptophan. The order of the fields is J gene, clone size, V gene, D gene, CDR3 DNA, CDR3 protein. A D gene is named only where the DNA matches it firmly. Only part of the rows carry a size: once, few, many, or a class if the clone is expanded.

>TRBJ2-1|NA|TRBV5-1|NA
TGCGCCAGCAGCTTGGTCGTGAATAGGGGCCCCGGGGGCAATGAGCAGTTCTTC
CASSLVVNRGPGGNEQFF
>TRBJ2-1|NA|TRBV9|NA
TGTGCCAGCAGCGTAGGGGCCTCCTACAATGAGCAGTTCTTC
CASSVGASYNEQFF
>TRBJ2-7|NA|TRBV2|TRBD2
TGTGCCAGCGGGGCCGGGACTACCCTCTACGAGCAGTACTTC
CASGAGTTLYEQYF
>TRBJ1-2|NA|TRBV10-3|NA
TGTGCCATCAGTGGACAGGTGGGCTATGGCTACACCTTC
CAISGQVGYGYTF
>TRBJ2-7|NA|TRBV6-5|TRBD1
TGTGCCAGCAGATCGACAGGGGGGACCTACGAGCAGTACTTC
CASRSTGGTYEQYF
>TRBJ2-5|NA|TRBV29-1|TRBD2
TGCAGCGTTGATACTAGCGTACAGACCCAGTACTTC
CSVDTSVQTQYF
>TRBJ1-2|NA|TRBV20-1|NA
TGCAGTAGTAGACCGGACTATGGCTACACCTTC
CSSRPDYGYTF
>TRBJ2-7|NA|TRBV28|TRBD2
TGTGCCAGCAGTCGAATAGCGGGAGGGCCAGGGGAGCAGTACTTC
CASSRIAGGPGEQYF
>TRBJ2-7|once|TRBV7-9|NA
TGTGCCAGCAGCAAGACGCCCGGGCCCACATACTACGAGCAGTACTTC
CASSKTPGPTYYEQYF
>TRBJ2-7|NA|TRBV18|TRBD1
TGTGCCAGCTCATTAGCAGGGGGAGACTTCGAGCAGTACTTC
CASSLAGGDFEQYF
>TRBJ2-7|NA|TRBV5-1|TRBD1
TGCGCCAGCAGCCGACTGACAGGGAACAACTACGAGCAGTACTTC
CASSRLTGNNYEQYF
>TRBJ2-5|NA|TRBV5-1|TRBD2
TGCGCCAGCAGCAGCCATCTAGCGGGAGGGCGGCAAGAGACCCAGTACTTC
CASSSHLAGGRQETQYF
>TRBJ2-7|NA|TRBV7-2|TRBD1
TGTGCCAGCAGCTTAGACAGGGGTTCCTACGAGCAGTACTTC
CASSLDRGSYEQYF